This T cell receptor beta chain originates from a study of glioma-infiltrating T cells. Study conclusions and caveats: Tissue-blood divergence was below expectation in non-neoplastic patients, above in gliomas. Only very few CDR3 sequences appeared in both tissue and blood.

Trimming removed 5 bases from V and 2 bases from J; junction bases left unmatched: 2. CDR1 LGHDT and CDR2 YNNKEL come from the germline V gene (reference sequence). The CDR3 sequence is 14 residues long. Using RNA template, CDR3s of TCR alpha and beta were amplified with iRepertoire arm-PCR. One-step reverse transcription and amplification started from roughly 100-400 ng of tissue mRNA or PBMC total RNA. TCRdb re-called the multiplex PCR reads with MiXCR, one entry per CDR3 protein. The sample shows tens of thousands of distinct CDR3 sequences, around 23% of them seen only once. This clonotype occurred many times. The antigen remains undetermined.

Sequencing input: glioma tissue, nonneoplastic brain tissue, or PBMCs (not recorded which). The source of this sequence is a human donor with low-grade glioma or glioblastoma, undergoing nonglioma brain surgery, or in good health (not recorded which). This chain links TRBV3-1 with TRBJ2-7; TRBD2 matches 11 bases. DNA of the CDR3: TGTGCCAGCAGCGTTAGCGGGGGGGCCTACGAGCAGTACTTC. As protein: CASSVSGGAYEQYF.